Below are 29 T cell receptor beta chains sequenced from a single sample in a study of human T cells and chemical hapten exposure. The time point was: healthy volunteer bleed at 2 weeks. Whole blood that had not been fractionated was the source of extracted total RNA. In TCRdb, the RACE reads were re-called with MiXCR into one record per CDR3 protein. The sample lists over 85,000 distinct CDR3 sequences, 8.5% to 9% occurring once. The specimen sequenced was whole blood. These receptors all stem from a female donor in good health. Some clones in this sample may be carry-over from other donors' samples.

The chain recombines TRBV7-3 with TRBJ2-1; TRBD2 agrees at 14 bases. The V gene end was trimmed by 4 bases and the J gene end by 7 bases; junction bases not matched to a gene: 6. The CDR3 is 16 residues long. In germline, CDR1 is SGHTA, CDR2 FQGTGA. CDR3 sequence: CASSSRLAGGENEQFF. The CDR3 nucleotides read TGTGCCAGCAGCTCCCGACTAGCGGGAGGGGAGAATGAGCAGTTCTTC.

Ten or more counts support this clonotype. The rearrangement links TRBV5-4 to TRBJ2-7; TRBD2 matches at 8 bases. Germline CDR1 SGHNT, CDR2 YYREEE (reference sequence). The length of the CDR3 is 12 residues. Unmatched junction bases numbered 4, after V lost 5 bases and J lost 6 bases. CDR3 loop: CASSHRGGEQYF. The CDR3, as DNA: TGTGCCAGCAGTCACCGGGGGGGCGAGCAGTACTTC. Filled out from reference TRBV5-4 and TRBJ2-7, the complete variable domain reads ETGVTQSPTHLIKTRGQQVTLRCSSQSGHNTVSWYQQALGQGPQFIFQYYREEENGRGNFPPRFSGLQFPNYSSELNVNALELDDSALYLCASSHRGGEQYFGPGTRLTVT.

Many counts were recorded for this clonotype. The chain recombines TRBV20-1 with TRBJ1-5; D remains unclear. Germline CDR1 and CDR2: DFQATT and SNEGSKA (reference sequence). The V end was cut by 2 bases, the J end by 0 bases, with 11 bases between. This CDR3 has 15 amino acids. CDR3 sequence reads: CSARTSFDSNQPQHF. The DNA for the CDR3 is TGCAGTGCTAGAACCAGTTTTGATAGCAATCAGCCCCAGCATTTT.

This chain connects TRBV2 to TRBJ1-2, with 11 bases fitting TRBD1. With V trimmed by 7 bases and J by 4 bases, 5 bases remained unmatched. Looked up from germline, CDR1 is SNHLY and CDR2 is FYNNEI. The CDR3 covers 14 residues. The CDR3 here is CASTSGQGAYGYTF. The DNA of the CDR3 is TGTGCCAGCACCTCCGGACAGGGGGCCTATGGCTACACCTTC.

The gene calls are TRBV30 and TRBJ1-5, with D unclear. The CDR3 spans 14 residues. V was trimmed by 1 base and J by 6 bases, leaving 13 bases between them. The V gene's germline CDR1 is GTSNPN and CDR2 SVGIG (reference sequence). CDR3 amino acids: CAWSGGLRGQPQHF. CDR3 DNA: TGTGCCTGGAGTGGAGGGCTACGGGGTCAGCCCCAGCATTTT. The whole variable domain, filled in from reference TRBV30 and TRBJ1-5, reads SQTIHQWPATLVQPVGSPLSLECTVEGTSNPNLYWYRQAAGRGLQLLFYSVGIGQISSEVPQNLSASRPQDRQFILSSKKLLLSDSGFYLCAWSGGLRGQPQHFGDGTRLSIL.

The chain has TRBV5-1 and TRBJ2-3; D remains unclear. The CDR3 has 12 amino acids. Germline V gene lookup returns CDR1 SGHRS and CDR2 YFSETQ. With 0 bases removed from V and 3 bases from J, the gap between germline ends came to 2 bases. The CDR3 DNA reads TGCGCCAGCAGCTTGGTGACAGATACGCAGTATTTT. It is translated as CASSLVTDTQYF.

In its sample, this clonotype was seen a few times. V gene TRBV4-2 combines with J gene TRBJ2-5; the D gene is possibly TRBD1 (6 bases). Germline assignment: CDR1 LGHNA and CDR2 YNFKEQ. The CDR3 is made up of 15 amino acids. The ends were cut back, 0 bases at V and 0 bases at J, with 8 bases in the middle. CDR3 sequence (DNA): TGTGCCAGCAGCCAAGAACAGGGATACCAAGAGACCCAGTACTTC. Its translation is CASSQEQGYQETQYF.

CDR3 coding DNA: TGTGCCAGCAGTTTTGGGATACTGAACACTGAAGCTTTCTTT. Translation gives CASSFGILNTEAFF. The chain combines TRBV28 with TRBJ1-1; D unresolved. Germline values: CDR1 MDHEN, CDR2 SYDVKM. The CDR3 totals 14 residues. V was trimmed by 3 bases and J by 0 bases, leaving 8 bases between them.

This clonotype was observed a handful of times. The CDR3 DNA reads as TGTGCCAGCAGCCAGGGGCTACACCACAATGAGCAGTTCTTC. Translation: CASSQGLHHNEQFF. The chain is built from TRBV14 and TRBJ2-1; D may be TRBD1 (5 bases). There are 14 residues in the CDR3. V was clipped by 3 bases and J by 5 bases, with 11 bases between them. Germline V gene lookup returns CDR1 SGHDN and CDR2 FVKESK.

This clonotype was detected ten times or more. The CDR3 loop reads CASSLDGTSGSYNEQFF. For the CDR3, the DNA is TGTGCCAGCAGCTTAGACGGGACTAGCGGATCCTACAATGAGCAGTTCTTC. V gene TRBV7-9 combines with J gene TRBJ2-1, with TRBD2 matching 11 bases. Germline CDR1 and CDR2: SEHNR and FQNEAQ (reference sequence). Losses at the gene ends were 1 base for V and 1 base for J; bases not matched to a gene: 3. CDR3 size: 17 residues. Combining the CDR3 with reference TRBV7-9 and TRBJ2-1 gives the whole variable domain DTGVSQNPRHKITKRGQNVTFRCDPISEHNRLYWYRQTLGQGPEFLTYFQNEAQLEKSRLLSDRFSAERPKGSFSTLEIQRTEQGDSAMYLCASSLDGTSGSYNEQFFGPGTRLTVL.

The chain recombines TRBV3-1 with TRBJ2-4, with D unresolved. The CDR3 consists of 14 residues. From germline, CDR1 is LGHDT and CDR2 YNNKEL (reference sequence). Trimming removed 1 base from V and 4 bases from J, with 8 bases in between. CDR3 DNA sequence: TGTGCCAGCAGCCAAGGACGGATAAAAAACATTCAGTACTTC. As protein: CASSQGRIKNIQYF. The full variable domain, rest sourced from reference TRBV3-1 and TRBJ2-4, is DTAVSQTPKYLVTQMGNDKSIKCEQNLGHDTMYWYKQDSKKFLKIMFSYNNKELIINETVPNRFSPKSPDKAHLNLHINSLELGDSAVYFCASSQGRIKNIQYFGAGTRLSVL.

This clonotype was counted many times. The chain is built from TRBV7-2 and TRBJ2-7; the match to TRBD2 covers 9 bases. The CDR3 is 15 amino acids. CDR1 is SGHTA, CDR2 FQGNSA, per germline. The V and J ends lost 5 bases and 0 bases, in that order; junction bases with no gene match: 5. CDR3: CASSQLAGGSYEQYF. The CDR3, as DNA: TGTGCCAGCAGCCAACTAGCGGGCGGCTCCTACGAGCAGTACTTC.

This chain uses TRBV7-9 with TRBJ2-3; 7 nucleotides line up with TRBD1. Unmatched junction bases numbered 11, after V lost 1 base and J lost 1 base. From germline, CDR1 is SEHNR and CDR2 FQNEAQ (reference sequence). The CDR3 loop spans 18 amino acids. In nucleotides, the CDR3 is TGTGCCAGCAGCTTAGGTATGACAGGGCGACTCCGCACAGATACGCAGTATTTT. Its translation is CASSLGMTGRLRTDTQYF.

The CDR3 coding sequence is TGTGCCACGGGGGTTAGTGGCTACACCTTC. Translation gives CATGVSGYTF. The V call is TRBV12-3 or TRBV12-4, the J call TRBJ1-2; the D gene is possibly TRBD1 (5 bases). V dropped 10 bases and J dropped 7 bases, with 10 bases sitting between them. The CDR3 consists of 10 residues.

This clonotype was found many times. In nucleotides, the CDR3 is TGTGCCAGCACCGAAGACAGGGGCGAAGCTTTCTTT. Translation: CASTEDRGEAFF. This chain connects TRBV5-6 to TRBJ1-1, with 8 bases aligning to TRBD1. The V segment lost 6 bases and the J segment 8 bases; nucleotides outside the gene matches: 6. This CDR3 contains 12 residues. Looked up from germline, CDR1 is SGHDT and CDR2 is YYEEEE.

The chain joins TRBV7-9 to TRBJ1-5, with D perhaps TRBD1 (5 bases). The CDR3 extends over 15 amino acids. The V gene lost 5 bases and the J gene lost 3 bases, with 14 bases spanning the gap. Germline V gives CDR1 SEHNR, CDR2 FQNEAQ (reference sequence). The CDR3 region is CASSIRQSFNQPQHF. CDR3 nucleotide sequence: TGTGCCAGCAGCATCCGACAGAGCTTCAATCAGCCCCAGCATTTT.

This clonotype has at least ten counts. The chain joins TRBV3-1 to TRBJ1-2; D might be TRBD1 (6 bases). The CDR3 consists of 17 residues. Germline loops: CDR1 LGHDT, CDR2 YNNKEL (reference sequence). Trimming pared 4 bases from V and 4 bases from J, leaving 22 bases between. CDR3 sequence: CASSRRGVQGNFYGYTF. The CDR3 coding sequence is TGTGCCAGCAGCCGGCGCGGGGTACAGGGAAACTTCTATGGCTACACCTTC. Supplemented by reference TRBV3-1 and TRBJ1-2, the full variable domain reads DTAVSQTPKYLVTQMGNDKSIKCEQNLGHDTMYWYKQDSKKFLKIMFSYNNKELIINETVPNRFSPKSPDKAHLNLHINSLELGDSAVYFCASSRRGVQGNFYGYTFGSGTRLTVV.

The V gene is TRBV27, the J gene TRBJ1-1; D unresolved. The CDR3 contains 14 residues. Germline loops: CDR1 MNHEY, CDR2 SMNVEV (reference sequence). V was clipped by 4 bases and J by 4 bases, with 13 bases between them. This chain's CDR3 is CASSYGPLGTEAFF. DNA of the CDR3: TGTGCCAGCAGTTATGGACCGCTGGGCACTGAAGCTTTCTTT.

This clonotype was counted a few times. The V gene is TRBV3-1, the J gene TRBJ2-1, with TRBD2 matching over 7 bases. The CDR3 covers 15 residues. CDR1 and CDR2 (germline): LGHDT, YNNKEL (reference sequence). V was clipped by 0 bases and J by 5 bases; unmatched bases: 4. CDR3 region: CASSQDASGHNEQFF. For the CDR3, the DNA is TGTGCCAGCAGCCAAGACGCTAGCGGCCACAATGAGCAGTTCTTC.

This clonotype was seen more than once but under ten times. This chain connects TRBV20-1 to TRBJ2-7, with 9 bases identical to TRBD1. Germline CDR1 DFQATT, CDR2 SNEGSKA (reference sequence). The V segment lost 3 bases and the J segment 2 bases; nucleotides outside the gene matches: 8. This CDR3 region has 15 residues. The CDR3 is CSARWGTGLTYEQYF. DNA for the CDR3: TGCAGTGCTAGGTGGGGGACAGGGCTAACCTACGAGCAGTACTTC.

In this sample, this clonotype turned up a few times. The J gene is TRBJ2-5, the V gene TRBV28; D uncertain. Germline assignment: CDR1 MDHEN and CDR2 SYDVKM. The CDR3 length is 15 residues. V lost 3 bases and J 2 bases, leaving 13 bases between the germline ends. The CDR3: CASSFSGAPQETQYF. CDR3 DNA sequence: TGTGCCAGCAGTTTTTCAGGAGCGCCACAAGAGACCCAGTACTTC.

The CDR3 region has the DNA TGTGCCAGCAGTTTTCAGACAGGGAAACGGCAGTTCTTC. Protein sequence: CASSFQTGKRQFF. The chain has TRBV28 and TRBJ2-1; 7 nucleotides match TRBD1. The CDR3 has 13 residues. V lost 3 bases, J lost 12 bases, and 8 bases stayed unmatched. Per germline, CDR1 MDHEN and CDR2 SYDVKM.

V is TRBV2 and J is TRBJ1-5, with D tentatively TRBD1 (6 bases). This CDR3 has 15 residues. V lost 3 bases to trimming and J lost 6 bases, with 15 bases between them. Germline CDR1 and CDR2: SNHLY and FYNNEI. CDR3 DNA sequence: TGTGCCAGCAGTGATGGATCGGGACAAAGTCAGCCCCAGCATTTT. It translates to CASSDGSGQSQPQHF.

This clonotype was seen many times. One end of the junction is discordant with germline, which a read error may explain. The chain carries TRBV11-2 and TRBJ2-1, with D maybe TRBD2 (6 bases). Germline V lookup: CDR1 SGHAT, CDR2 FQNNGV. The CDR3 length is 12 residues. This chain's CDR3 is CASSLGPGLSKF. CDR3 DNA: TGTGCCAGCAGCTTAGGACCGGGACTGTCGAAGTTC. Using reference TRBV11-2 and TRBJ2-1 for the parts outside the CDR3, the full variable domain is EAGVAQSPRYKIIEKRQSVAFWCNPISGHATLYWYQQILGQGPKLLIQFQNNGVVDDSQLPKDRFSAERLKGVDSTLKIQPAKLEDSAVYLCASSLGPGLSKFGPGTRLTVL.

This chain uses TRBV25-1 with TRBJ2-1; D gene uncertain. The length of the CDR3 is 16 residues. Per germline, CDR1 MGHDK and CDR2 SYGVNS. Trimming removed 6 bases at V and 0 bases at J, with 15 bases between. The CDR3 here is CASSPKGESSYNEQFF. CDR3 bases: TGTGCCAGCAGCCCCAAGGGCGAAAGCTCCTACAATGAGCAGTTCTTC.

This clonotype was seen at least ten times. The chain employs TRBV12-5 and TRBJ1-1; D call uncertain. V shed 0 bases and J shed 6 bases, with 5 bases lying between them. Looked up from germline, CDR1 is LGHNT and CDR2 is FRNRAP. The CDR3 runs to 12 residues. The CDR3 is CASGLVRAEAFF. Written as DNA, the CDR3 is TGTGCTAGTGGTTTGGTACGGGCTGAAGCTTTCTTT.

The chain uses TRBV6-1 and TRBJ1-1; no clear D. Germline V lookup: CDR1 MNHNS, CDR2 SASEGT. The CDR3 runs 16 residues. Deletions cut 5 bases from V and 6 bases from J, with 22 bases between. The CDR3 region is CASSSRPPRREAEAFF. As DNA, the CDR3 is TGTGCCAGCAGTTCTCGTCCGCCTAGGAGGGAGGCTGAAGCTTTCTTT.

This clonotype showed up many times. The chain joins TRBV27 to TRBJ1-3; D might be TRBD1 (6 bases). Germline V gene sequence: CDR1 MNHEY, CDR2 SMNVEV (reference sequence). V was shortened by 2 bases and J by 3 bases, with 17 bases between the two germline ends. The CDR3 length is 17 residues. The CDR3 reads CASSLTFRQDFGNTIYF. The DNA for the CDR3 is TGTGCCAGCAGTTTAACTTTCCGACAGGATTTTGGAAACACCATATATTTT.

The sample holds a few counts of this clonotype. The V and J genes are TRBV5-1 and TRBJ2-3, with D tentatively TRBD1 (5 bases). This CDR3 spans 14 amino acids. The V gene lost 3 bases and the J gene lost 1 base, with 9 bases spanning the gap. The germline CDR1 and CDR2 sequences are SGHRS and YFSETQ. CDR3 sequence reads: CASSSDSRTDTQYF. CDR3 DNA: TGCGCCAGCAGCTCAGACAGTCGCACAGATACGCAGTATTTT.